A single sample gave rise to the 10 T cell receptor beta chains below, sequenced in a study of cytomegalovirus exposure and HLA in healthy donors. A multiplex PCR was run with 60 Vbeta primers and 13 Jbeta primers. Only in-frame clones appear in the TCRdb table, and some are missing; sequencing was by immunoSEQ multiplex PCR. The sample consists of about 120,000 clones, over 60% of them appearing once. The source material was PBMCs. All receptors come from a male donor in good health and CMV-seropositive.

This clone came up a few times. This chain joins TRBV28 and TRBJ1-4, with D possibly TRBD1 on 5 matching bases. CDR1 is MDHEN and CDR2 is SYDVKM in the germline V gene. Trimming cost V 1 base and J 7 bases, with 10 bases left between them. The CDR3 runs 14 residues. CDR3 residues: CASSLSGAREKLFF. CDR3 nucleotide sequence: TGTGCCAGCAGTTTATCTGGGGCGCGTGAAAAACTGTTTTTT.

The chain joins TRBV19 to TRBJ2-7; 7 bases match TRBD2. Germline CDR1 is LNHDA and CDR2 is SQIVND (reference sequence). The V segment lost 7 bases and the J segment 4 bases; nucleotides outside the gene matches: 10. The CDR3 is 14 amino acids. The chain's CDR3 is CASNGPAGKYEQYF. Written as DNA, the CDR3 is TGTGCCAGTAACGGCCCAGCGGGAAAGTACGAGCAGTACTTC.

This clone occurred a few times. The V call is TRBV27, the J call TRBJ2-3, with a weak D call TRBD2 (5 bases). The CDR3 length is 14 residues. The germline gives CDR1 MNHEY, CDR2 SMNVEV (reference sequence). The V and J ends lost 3 bases and 0 bases respectively, with 7 bases between them. The CDR3 reads CASSFGISTDTQYF. DNA for the CDR3: TGTGCCAGCAGTTTCGGGATTAGCACAGATACGCAGTATTTT.

This clone has a handful of counts. The chain employs TRBV19 and TRBJ2-1, with D uncertain. Germline-derived CDR1 and CDR2 are LNHDA and SQIVND (reference sequence). CDR3 length equals 15 residues. The V gene lost 1 base and the J gene lost 5 bases, with 12 bases spanning the gap. The CDR3, as DNA: TGTGCCAGTAGTATAGGGTTGCCAGGCAACAATGAGCAGTTCTTC. This sequence encodes CASSIGLPGNNEQFF. The whole variable domain, filled in from reference TRBV19 and TRBJ2-1, reads DGGITQSPKYLFRKEGQNVTLSCEQNLNHDAMYWYRQDPGQGLRLIYYSQIVNDFQKGDIAEGYSVSREKKESFPLTVTSAQKNPTAFYLCASSIGLPGNNEQFFGPGTRLTVL.

This clone has a handful of counts. The V call is TRBV5-1, the J call TRBJ2-1, with 8 bases matching TRBD2. The CDR3 totals 15 residues. Germline lookup yields CDR1 SGHRS and CDR2 YFSETQ. V was pared by 0 bases and J by 6 bases, with 5 bases of the junction left unmatched. The CDR3 region has the DNA TGCGCCAGCAGCTTGGGAGGGCTAGCGGGCAATGAGCAGTTCTTC. This sequence encodes CASSLGGLAGNEQFF.

The chain links TRBV6-5 to TRBJ2-7, with TRBD1 as a possible D gene (6 bases). Trimming removed 5 bases at V and 0 bases at J, with 14 bases between. Germline CDR1 MNHEY, CDR2 SVGAGI. This CDR3 is built from 15 residues. The DNA of the CDR3 is TGTGCCAGCAGTAACCGGGACATGGGCTCCTACGAGCAGTACTTC. It translates to CASSNRDMGSYEQYF.

This chain joins TRBV14 and TRBJ2-5; weak D call: TRBD2 (7 bases). Germline V lookup: CDR1 SGHDN, CDR2 FVKESK. Between the trimmed V and J ends, which lost 4 bases and 3 bases, there was a span of 9 bases. The CDR3 has 13 residues. The CDR3 sequence: CASSRGGEETQYF. The CDR3 coding sequence is TGTGCCAGCAGCCGAGGGGGGGAAGAGACCCAGTACTTC.

The genes are TRBV11-2 and TRBJ1-5; 7 bases agree with TRBD1. CDR1 is SGHAT and CDR2 is FQNNGV in the germline V gene. This CDR3 spans 14 amino acids. V was pared by 4 bases and J by 7 bases, with 7 bases of the junction left unmatched. CDR3 region: CASSSSGGWQPQHF. Written as DNA, the CDR3 is TGTGCCAGCAGCTCTTCAGGGGGGTGGCAGCCCCAGCATTTT.

The gene calls are TRBV7-3 and TRBJ1-1, with a possible D match to TRBD1 (5 bases). V was pared by 5 bases and J by 4 bases, with 11 bases between. The germline V gene has CDR1 SGHTA and CDR2 FQGTGA. The CDR3 runs 13 residues. CDR3 nucleotide sequence: TGTGCCAGCAGCCCAGGACATGTCACTGAAGCTTTCTTT. Translation: CASSPGHVTEAFF.

This chain connects TRBV29-1 to TRBJ1-1; D is possibly TRBD1 (5 bases). V dropped 6 bases and J dropped 2 bases, with 13 bases sitting between them. This CDR3 is 13 amino acids long. Germline-derived CDR1 and CDR2 are SQVTM and ANQGSEA. The DNA for the CDR3 is TGCAGCGTCCAGGGTAGGGGCAACACTGAAGCTTTCTTT. Translation gives CSVQGRGNTEAFF.